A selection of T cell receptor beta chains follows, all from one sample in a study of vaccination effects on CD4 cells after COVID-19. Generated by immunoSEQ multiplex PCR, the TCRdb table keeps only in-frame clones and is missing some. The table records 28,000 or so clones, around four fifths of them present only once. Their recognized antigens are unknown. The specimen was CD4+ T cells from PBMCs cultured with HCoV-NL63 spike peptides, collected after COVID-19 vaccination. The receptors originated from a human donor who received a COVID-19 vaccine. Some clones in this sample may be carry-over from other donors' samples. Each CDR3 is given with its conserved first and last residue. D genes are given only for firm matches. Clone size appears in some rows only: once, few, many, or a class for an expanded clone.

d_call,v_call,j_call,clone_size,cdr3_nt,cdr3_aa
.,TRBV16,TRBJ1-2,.,TGTGCCAGCAGCCAAAGCAGGGCGGACTATGGCTACACCTTC,CASSQSRADYGYTF
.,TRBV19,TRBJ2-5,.,TGTGCCAGTAGTGCCTCCCCCCAGACCGTGTCAGAGACCCAGTACTTC,CASSASPQTVSETQYF
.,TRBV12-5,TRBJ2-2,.,TGTGCTAGTGGTTTGGGGGACTCGCTCGGCGGGGAGCTGTTTTTT,CASGLGDSLGGELFF
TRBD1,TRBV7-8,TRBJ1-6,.,TGTGCCAGCAGCTCCAGGACAGGGAATAATTCACCCCTCCACTTT,CASSSRTGNNSPLHF
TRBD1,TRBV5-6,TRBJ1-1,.,TGTGCCAGCAGCTTGGGGGGGACAGTGAACACTGAAGCTTTCTTT,CASSLGGTVNTEAFF
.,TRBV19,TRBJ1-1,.,TGTGCCAGTAACCGCCGGGGTGGGTATACTGAAGCTTTCTTT,CASNRRGGYTEAFF
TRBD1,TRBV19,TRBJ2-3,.,TGTGCCAGTAGTATGGTCAGGGGGTATAGCACAGATACGCAGTATTTT,CASSMVRGYSTDTQYF
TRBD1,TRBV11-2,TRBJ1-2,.,TGTGCCAGCAGCGGGGACAGGAGCTATGGCTACACCTTC,CASSGDRSYGYTF
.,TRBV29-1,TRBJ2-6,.,TGCAGCGTAGGAATCTCTGGGGCCAACGTCCTGACTTTC,CSVGISGANVLTF
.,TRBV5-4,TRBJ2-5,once,TGTGCCAGCAGCTCAATCAGGGATGAGGGGGAGACCCAGTACTTC,CASSSIRDEGETQYF
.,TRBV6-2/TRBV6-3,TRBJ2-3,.,TGTGCCAGCAGTTACCTCCCAGATACGCAGTATTTT,CASSYLPDTQYF
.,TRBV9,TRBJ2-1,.,TGTGCCAGCAGCGTAGATAGTGGCTACAATGAGCAGTTCTTC,CASSVDSGYNEQFF
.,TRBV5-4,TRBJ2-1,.,TGTGCCAGCAGACCTCGACCCGAGGGACAAAGCATCGATGAGCAGTTCTTC,CASRPRPEGQSIDEQFF
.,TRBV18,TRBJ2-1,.,TGTGCCAGCTCACCAGACCGGCGTGAGCAGTTCTTC,CASSPDRREQFF
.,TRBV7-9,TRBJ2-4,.,TGTGCCAGCAGCTTAGGAGAGGGAAAGGCCAAAAACATTCAGTACTTC,CASSLGEGKAKNIQYF
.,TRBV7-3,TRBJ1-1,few,TGTGCCAGCAGCTCGGAACCGCGGAGTGAAGCTTTCTTT,CASSSEPRSEAFF
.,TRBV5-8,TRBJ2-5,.,TGTGCCAGCCCCTCCGCGCCAGGGACCAGGCAAGAGACCCAGTACTTC,CASPSAPGTRQETQYF
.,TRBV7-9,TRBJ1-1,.,TGTGCCAGCAGCTTAGGTACGGGAAGACCACAGGCTGAAGCTTTCTTT,CASSLGTGRPQAEAFF
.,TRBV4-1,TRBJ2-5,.,TGCGCCAGCAGAAGAGCGCTCCAAGAGACCCAGTACTTC,CASRRALQETQYF
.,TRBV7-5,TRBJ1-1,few,TGTGCCAGAACCCTTAAGAACACTGAAGCTTTCTTT,CARTLKNTEAFF
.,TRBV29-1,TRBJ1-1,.,TGCAGCGTTGAACCGGGACTTTATAACACTGAAGCTTTCTTT,CSVEPGLYNTEAFF
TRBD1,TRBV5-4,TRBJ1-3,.,TGTGCCAGCAGCTTGTGGCCGGGACAGGGACCCTCTGGAAACACCATATATTTT,CASSLWPGQGPSGNTIYF
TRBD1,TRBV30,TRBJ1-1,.,TGTGCCTGGAGCGTCCGGACAGGGCTGGACACTGAAGCTTTCTTT,CAWSVRTGLDTEAFF
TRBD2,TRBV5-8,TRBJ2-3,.,TGTGCCAGCCCCCAGGGACTAGCGGGGATACCCGGGGGCACAGATACGCAGTATTTT,CASPQGLAGIPGGTDTQYF
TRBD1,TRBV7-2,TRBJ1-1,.,TGTGCCAGCAGCCCGAGGGACAGGGGGCGATGGAACACTGAAGCTTTCTTT,CASSPRDRGRWNTEAFF
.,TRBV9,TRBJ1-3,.,TGTGCCAGCAGTTTACTAGGGGCAGGGGCTGGAAACACCATATATTTT,CASSLLGAGAGNTIYF
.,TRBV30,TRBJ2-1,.,TGTGCCTGGGGTAGACACATCAATGAGCAGTTCTTC,CAWGRHINEQFF
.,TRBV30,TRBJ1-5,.,TGTGCCTGGAGCCGGGGGACTCCATACAATCAGCCCCAGCATTTT,CAWSRGTPYNQPQHF
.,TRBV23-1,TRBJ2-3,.,TGCGCCAGCAGTCAATCGTGGGGGTGTTGGGATACGCAGTATTTT,CASSQSWGCWDTQYF
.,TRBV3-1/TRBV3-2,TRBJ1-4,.,TGTGCCAGCAGCCCTAGGGAGAATGAAAAACTGTTTTTT,CASSPRENEKLFF
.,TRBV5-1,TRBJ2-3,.,TGCGCCAGCAGCTTATCTGGATACACAGATACGCAGTATTTT,CASSLSGYTDTQYF
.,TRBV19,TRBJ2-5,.,TGTGCGTCCGGGAATCAAGAGACCCAGTACTTC,CASGNQETQYF
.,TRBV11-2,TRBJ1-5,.,TGTGCCAGCAGCTTAGGACAACATCAGCCCCAGCATTTT,CASSLGQHQPQHF
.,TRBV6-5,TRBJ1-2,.,TGTGCCAGCACCCTCGGGGCCGGGAACAATGGCTACACCTTC,CASTLGAGNNGYTF
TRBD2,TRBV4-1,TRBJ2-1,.,TGCGCCAGCAGCCAAGATGCAGCGGGGGACTACAATGAGCAGTTCTTC,CASSQDAAGDYNEQFF
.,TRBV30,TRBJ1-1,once,TGTGCCTGTAAAAGGGGGACGGTGAACACTGAAGCTTTCTTT,CACKRGTVNTEAFF
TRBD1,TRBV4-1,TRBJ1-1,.,TGCGCCAGCAGCCAAGTCTGGTCAGGGGGCGCGGATTTGGCTTTCTTT,CASSQVWSGGADLAFF
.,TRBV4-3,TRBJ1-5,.,TGCGCCAGCAGCCAAAATCGTGGGGGCAATCAGCCCCAGCATTTT,CASSQNRGGNQPQHF
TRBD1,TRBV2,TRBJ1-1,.,TGTGCCAGCAGTGGACAGGGAGAGGGCACTGAAGCTTTCTTT,CASSGQGEGTEAFF
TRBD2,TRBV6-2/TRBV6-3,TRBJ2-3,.,TGTGCCAGCAGTTACTCGAAAAGGATGCGGCCGGGGGGGACAGATACGCAGTATTTT,CASSYSKRMRPGGTDTQYF